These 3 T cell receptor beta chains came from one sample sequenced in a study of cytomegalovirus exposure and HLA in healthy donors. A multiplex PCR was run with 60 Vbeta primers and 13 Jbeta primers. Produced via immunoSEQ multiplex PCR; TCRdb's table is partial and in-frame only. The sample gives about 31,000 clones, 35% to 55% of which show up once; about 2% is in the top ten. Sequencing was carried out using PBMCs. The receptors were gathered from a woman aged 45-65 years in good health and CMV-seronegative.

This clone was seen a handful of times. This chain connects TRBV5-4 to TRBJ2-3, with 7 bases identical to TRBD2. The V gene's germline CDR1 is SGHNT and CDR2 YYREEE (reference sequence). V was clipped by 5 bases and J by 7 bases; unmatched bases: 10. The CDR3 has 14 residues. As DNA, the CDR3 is TGTGCCAGCAGTGGGGGAGGGAGGGAATATACGCAGTATTTT. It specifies CASSGGGREYTQYF. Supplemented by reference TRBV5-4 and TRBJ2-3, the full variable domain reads ETGVTQSPTHLIKTRGQQVTLRCSSQSGHNTVSWYQQALGQGPQFIFQYYREEENGRGNFPPRFSGLQFPNYSSELNVNALELDDSALYLCASSGGGREYTQYFGPGTRLTVL.

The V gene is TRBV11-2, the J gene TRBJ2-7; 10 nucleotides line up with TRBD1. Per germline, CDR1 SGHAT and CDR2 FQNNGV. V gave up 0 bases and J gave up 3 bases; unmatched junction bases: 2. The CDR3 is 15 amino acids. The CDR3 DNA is TGTGCCAGCAGCTTAGAGGGACAGGGGTACTACGAGCAGTACTTC. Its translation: CASSLEGQGYYEQYF.

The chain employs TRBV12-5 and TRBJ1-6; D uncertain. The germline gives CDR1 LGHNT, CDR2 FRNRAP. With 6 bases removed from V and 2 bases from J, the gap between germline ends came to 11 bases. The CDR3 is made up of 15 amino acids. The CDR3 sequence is CASGAPGAYNSPLHF. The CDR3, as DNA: TGTGCTAGTGGGGCACCTGGAGCCTATAATTCACCCCTCCACTTT.